These T cell receptor beta chains were read from a single sample in a study of CD8+CD57+ T cells in acquired aplastic anemia. TCRdb recomputed calls from the reads with MiXCR, one row per CDR3 protein. Here the sample spans over 150,000 distinct CDR3 sequences, 60% to 80% being singletons. The source material was sorted CD4+, CD8+, or CD8+CD57+ T cells (not recorded which) from PBMCs. These receptors were collected from a human donor with aplastic anemia. The CDR3 runs from the conserved cysteine through the conserved F or W. Each record gives: V gene, clone size, J gene, D gene, CDR3 DNA, CDR3 protein. The D gene is left open where the match is weak. Clone size is given for some rows only: seen once, a few or many times, or a class if the clone is expanded.

TRBV20-1	-	TRBJ2-3	TRBD2	TGCAGTGCTAGAGATCTGGCTAGCGGGAGGGATACGCAGTATTTT	CSARDLASGRDTQYF
TRBV10-3	-	TRBJ1-6	-	TGTGCCAGCAAATTTAGTGGATATAATTCACCCCTCCACTTT	CASKFSGYNSPLHF
TRBV24-1	-	TRBJ2-3	TRBD2	TGTGCCACCAGTGATAGATCCTTGGCTAGCGGACGATACACAGATACGCAGTATTTT	CATSDRSLASGRYTDTQYF
TRBV9	many	TRBJ1-2	-	TGTGCCAGCAGCGTAGGGTTATCGAATGGCTACACCTTC	CASSVGLSNGYTF
TRBV2	-	TRBJ1-5	-	TGTGCCAGCAGACAGGAGACGGGTCAGCCCCAGCATTTT	CASRQETGQPQHF
TRBV6-5	-	TRBJ2-3	TRBD1	TGTGCCAGCAGTTCTCCACCGGGACAGGGGGCCCATGAGCAGTATTTT	CASSSPPGQGAHEQYF
TRBV20-1	-	TRBJ2-1	-	TGCAGTGCTAGAGATGTGAATGAGCAGTTCTTC	CSARDVNEQFF
TRBV7-9	-	TRBJ2-3	TRBD1	TGTGCCAGCAGCGCGGACAGGCAGTTGCAGTATTTT	CASSADRQLQYF
TRBV11-1	-	TRBJ2-7	-	TGTGGGAGACAGTCCATCTACGAGCAGTACTTC	CGRQSIYEQYF
TRBV10-3	-	TRBJ2-5	-	TGTGCCAGCAGATTCGGGGGACAAGAGACCCAGTACTTC	CASRFGGQETQYF
TRBV29-1	few	TRBJ1-5	TRBD1	TGCAGCGTTGCGACAGGGGGCGAGGGAAGCAATCAGCCCCAGCATTTT	CSVATGGEGSNQPQHF
TRBV10-3	-	TRBJ2-1	-	TGTGCCATACGCTCCGCCGGGGATGAGCAGTTCTTC	CAIRSAGDEQFF
TRBV6-1	once	TRBJ2-6	-	TGTGCCAGCATTGTTACGGGGAGCTCTGGGGCCAACGTCCTGACTTTC	CASIVTGSSGANVLTF
TRBV19	-	TRBJ1-1	-	TGTGCCAGCTGTTTCGGCGGGACACGGCGGAACACTGAAGCTTTCTTT	CASCFGGTRRNTEAFF
TRBV5-1	once	TRBJ2-3	-	TGCGCCAGCAGCTCGACGACAGCTAGCACAGATACGCAGTATTTT	CASSSTTASTDTQYF
TRBV5-1	many	TRBJ1-4	-	TGCGCCAGCAGCTTGTTGCTAGGGTCACGGGAAAAACTGTTTTTT	CASSLLLGSREKLFF
TRBV19	-	TRBJ2-6	-	TGTGCCAGTAGTATAGGAGCTGGGGCCAACGTCCTGACTTTC	CASSIGAGANVLTF
TRBV12-3/TRBV12-4	-	TRBJ1-5	-	TGTGCCAGCAGTTCAGGGTTCGGGCAGCCCCAGCATTTT	CASSSGFGQPQHF
TRBV10-3	-	TRBJ1-6	-	TGTGCCATCAATGGGGCCTGGGATTCACCCCTCCACTTT	CAINGAWDSPLHF
TRBV20-1	-	TRBJ2-7	-	TGCAGTGCCAGGGGTGTGGGGTCGATGCACGAGCAGTACTTC	CSARGVGSMHEQYF
TRBV6-4	-	TRBJ2-5	-	TGTGCCAGCAGCCCCCTATCCGGGGGACAAGAGACCCAGTACTTC	CASSPLSGGQETQYF
TRBV10-3	-	TRBJ1-2	-	TGTGCCATCAGTGCGCGGGGGGCAGCGGATGGCTACACCTTC	CAISARGAADGYTF
TRBV24-1	-	TRBJ1-1	-	TGTGCCACCAGTGGAAATACAGGGCTGAACACTGAAGCTTTCTTT	CATSGNTGLNTEAFF
TRBV20-1	-	TRBJ2-7	-	TGCAGTGCTAGAGCTGCGGGGGACAGAGTCTACGAGCAGTACTTC	CSARAAGDRVYEQYF
TRBV7-8	-	TRBJ2-1	TRBD2	TGTGCCAGCAGCGACCGAGTGGGGGGGGATGAGCAGTTCTTC	CASSDRVGGDEQFF
TRBV7-3	-	TRBJ2-1	TRBD2	TGTGCCAGCAGCCCCAGGACTAGCGCGACCTACAATGAGCAGTTCTTC	CASSPRTSATYNEQFF
TRBV19	-	TRBJ1-1	-	TGTGCCAGTAGTCTCCACGTCGCCAAGGGGCTCACTGAAGCTTTCTTT	CASSLHVAKGLTEAFF
TRBV7-9	once	TRBJ2-7	-	TGCGCCAGCAGCCAAGAGTCCAGGGGTAAGACCGAGCAGTACTTC	CASSQESRGKTEQYF
TRBV24-1	-	TRBJ2-3	-	TGTGCCACCAGTGATTGGAGTCGAGCTTCGCAGTATTTT	CATSDWSRASQYF
TRBV10-2	-	TRBJ2-6	-	TGCGCCAGCAGCCAATACGGACCCCAGGGGTTGGCTGGGGCCAACGTCCTGACTTTC	CASSQYGPQGLAGANVLTF
TRBV2	once	TRBJ1-6	-	TGTGCCAGCAGGGGCCAGGGCTCACCCCTCCACTTT	CASRGQGSPLHF
TRBV11-1	many	TRBJ2-7	-	TGTGCCAGCAGCTTAGCCCACCGGTACGAGCAGTACTTC	CASSLAHRYEQYF
TRBV7-9	few	TRBJ2-2	-	TGTGCCAGCAGCTTAGGGGGGGGGGCCGCGAACACCGGGGAGCTGTTTTTT	CASSLGGGAANTGELFF
TRBV29-1	-	TRBJ1-1	-	TGCGGCGTTGAAGATGTTGGAGGAAACACTGAAGCTTTCTTT	CGVEDVGGNTEAFF
TRBV2	-	TRBJ2-5	-	TGTGCCAGCAGTCGGGCCCCAAAGGAGACCCAGTACTTC	CASSRAPKETQYF
TRBV20-1	few	TRBJ2-7	TRBD2	TGCAGTGCTAGGTGGGGCGGGGGGCGTTACGAGCAGTACTTC	CSARWGGGRYEQYF
TRBV7-3	-	TRBJ2-6	-	TGTGCCAGCGAGGGGACTGGGGCCAACGTCCTGACTTTC	CASEGTGANVLTF
TRBV6-4	once	TRBJ1-1	-	TGTGCCAGCAGTGAAGTAGCGGGTACTGAAGCTTTCTTT	CASSEVAGTEAFF
TRBV19	-	TRBJ1-1	TRBD1	TGTGCCAGTAGTACCGGGACAGGGGGGAGGGAAGCTTTCTTT	CASSTGTGGREAFF
TRBV5-1	once	TRBJ2-7	TRBD2	TGTGCCAGCAGCCTTGGGGGGGAGAGCTCCTACGAGCAGTACTTC	CASSLGGESSYEQYF
TRBV5-6	-	TRBJ1-2	-	TGTGCCAGCAGCGCCAGGGGTGCCTATGGCTACACCTTC	CASSARGAYGYTF
TRBV10-3	few	TRBJ1-1	TRBD1	TGTGCCATCAGTCGAGACGACAGGGTGAACACTGAAGCTTTCTTT	CAISRDDRVNTEAFF
TRBV5-1	few	TRBJ2-6	-	TGCGCCAGCAGCTTGGCGGCAGGGCGTAAAAACTCTGGGGCCAACGTCCTGACTTTC	CASSLAAGRKNSGANVLTF
TRBV20-1	-	TRBJ2-2	TRBD1	TGCAGTGCTAGAGTACCACCGGGACAGCTGAACACCGGGGAGCTGTTTTTT	CSARVPPGQLNTGELFF
TRBV10-2	-	TRBJ1-1	-	TGCGCCAGCAGTCTCCCCAGGAACACTGAAGCTTTCTTT	CASSLPRNTEAFF
TRBV7-9	-	TRBJ2-5	-	TGTGCCAGCAGCTTAGTTTCGGGCGGGGAGACCCAGTACTTC	CASSLVSGGETQYF
TRBV5-1	few	TRBJ2-7	TRBD2	TGTGCCAGCAGCAGGACTAGCGGGCCCTACGAGCAGTACTTC	CASSRTSGPYEQYF
TRBV15	-	TRBJ2-7	-	TGTGCCACCAGCAGACAGAGGACCGGATCCTACGAGCAGTACTTC	CATSRQRTGSYEQYF
TRBV20-1	-	TRBJ2-7	TRBD2	TGCAGTGCTAGAAAGGAGGGGAGGGCCTACGAGCAGTACTTC	CSARKEGRAYEQYF
TRBV29-1	-	TRBJ2-7	TRBD1	TGCAGCGTTGTACGTTTCAGGGGGCGCGAAGTAGGGCAGTACTTC	CSVVRFRGREVGQYF
TRBV7-8	-	TRBJ1-4	-	TGTGCCAGCAGCCTCGGGGGGGGCTTTGAAAAACTGTTTTTT	CASSLGGGFEKLFF
TRBV6-4	few	TRBJ2-5	TRBD2	TGTGCCAGCAGTGGGGCAGGGGAAGCCGGGGGGGCAGAGACCCAGTACTTC	CASSGAGEAGGAETQYF
TRBV7-9	-	TRBJ2-1	-	TGTGCCAGCAGCTTCGGAGATGAGCAGTTCTTC	CASSFGDEQFF
TRBV24-1	-	TRBJ1-5	-	TGTGCCACCAGTGATTGGAGCAATCAGCCCCAGCATTTT	CATSDWSNQPQHF
TRBV2	-	TRBJ1-6	-	TGTGCCAGCAGTGAAAAGGGAGCGGGCCAAAATTCACCCCTCCACTTT	CASSEKGAGQNSPLHF
TRBV2	-	TRBJ2-7	-	TGTGCCAGCAGTGAACAGGGATACGAGCAGTACTTC	CASSEQGYEQYF
TRBV19	-	TRBJ1-4	-	TGTGCCAGTAGTACTACAGATCCCTTCGAAAAACTGTTTTTT	CASSTTDPFEKLFF
TRBV5-6	-	TRBJ1-4	TRBD1	TGTGCCAGCAGCGAACAGGGGGGCGAAAAACTGTTTTTT	CASSEQGGEKLFF
TRBV19	-	TRBJ2-1	-	TGTGCCAGTAGTATATTCGGGGGGACACAAAATGAGCAGTTCTTC	CASSIFGGTQNEQFF